The next 12 T cell receptor beta chains were all read from a single sample in a study of blood T cells in healthy people across ages. With a J-beta primer mix and a sample-barcoded 5' primer, a second PCR ran about 6 to 11 cycles. Using its own MiXCR run on the 5' RACE reads, TCRdb lists one record per CDR3 protein. The sample consists of under 2,000,000 distinct CDR3 sequences, approximately 50% of them appearing once. Sequencing input: blood. The receptors derive from a woman aged 35 to 49 in good health.

This chain connects TRBV20-1 to TRBJ1-4, with D uncertain. V was clipped by 0 bases and J by 0 bases, with 8 bases between them. The CDR3 runs to 15 residues. Germline CDR1 reads DFQATT; CDR2 reads SNEGSKA (reference sequence). The CDR3 spells CSARDFSATNEKLFF. The CDR3 DNA sequence: TGCAGTGCTAGAGATTTCAGTGCAACTAATGAAAAACTGTTTTTT.

Only a few counts were recorded for this clonotype. CDR3 DNA sequence: TGTGCCAGCAGCTTATGGTCTCTCTTAGATACGCAGTATTTT. It codes for CASSLWSLLDTQYF. The chain recombines TRBV7-2 with TRBJ2-3; no definite D call. Germline loops: CDR1 SGHTA, CDR2 FQGNSA. Trimming shortened V by 2 bases and J by 5 bases, and 11 bases separated the two germline ends. The CDR3 extends over 14 amino acids.

V and J are TRBV27 and TRBJ1-4, with D tentatively TRBD1 (6 bases). V lost 5 bases and J 5 bases, leaving 18 bases between the germline ends. Germline assignment: CDR1 MNHEY and CDR2 SMNVEV (reference sequence). This CDR3 contains 16 residues. CDR3 region: CASSASWGQVNEKLFF. In DNA, the CDR3 is TGTGCCAGCAGTGCCTCGTGGGGACAAGTAAATGAAAAACTGTTTTTT. The variable domain in full, with the rest retrieved from reference TRBV27 and TRBJ1-4, is EAQVTQNPRYLITVTGKKLTVTCSQNMNHEYMSWYRQDPGLGLRQIYYSMNVEVTDKGDVPEGYKVSRKEKRNFPLILESPSPNQTSLYFCASSASWGQVNEKLFFGSGTQLSVL.

This chain uses TRBV28 with TRBJ2-1, with TRBD1 matching over 9 bases. In germline, CDR1 is MDHEN, CDR2 SYDVKM. Losses at the gene ends were 2 bases for V and 6 bases for J; bases not matched to a gene: 5. There are 15 residues in the CDR3. CDR3 loop: CASSLGTGLFNEQFF. The CDR3 nucleotides read TGTGCCAGCAGTTTAGGGACAGGGTTATTCAATGAGCAGTTCTTC.

This clonotype turned up a few times. The gene calls are TRBV14 and TRBJ2-1; 10 bases line up with TRBD1. The CDR3 covers 16 residues. Germline V gene sequence: CDR1 SGHDN, CDR2 FVKESK. J was trimmed by 4 bases and V by 4 bases; bases with no gene match: 7. The CDR3 sequence: CASSRGQGVGYNEQFF. The CDR3 nucleotides are TGTGCCAGCAGCCGAGGACAGGGGGTTGGATACAATGAGCAGTTCTTC.

This sequence joins TRBV4-2 and TRBJ1-1; no clear D gene. The germline V gene has CDR1 LGHNA and CDR2 YNFKEQ. Trimming cost V 1 base and J 0 bases, with 9 bases left between them. This CDR3 comprises 15 residues. In nucleotides, the CDR3 is TGTGCCAGCAGCCAAGTGGAACAGTTGAACACTGAAGCTTTCTTT. This gives the protein CASSQVEQLNTEAFF.

The chain recombines TRBV9 with TRBJ2-1; tentatively, D is TRBD1 (6 bases). The CDR3 runs 12 residues. The germline CDR1 and CDR2 sequences are SGDLS and YYNGEE. The V gene lost 2 bases and the J gene lost 9 bases, with 9 bases spanning the gap. The CDR3 loop is CASSVGGVEQFF. CDR3 bases: TGTGCCAGCAGCGTTGGGGGCGTTGAGCAGTTCTTC.

This clonotype was detected a few times. The rearrangement uses TRBV27 and TRBJ2-5, with 8 bases fitting TRBD1. CDR1 MNHEY and CDR2 SMNVEV come from the germline V gene (reference sequence). The CDR3 runs 15 residues. With V trimmed by 2 bases and J by 4 bases, 6 bases remained unmatched. CDR3 protein: CASSLQTGARETQYF. The CDR3 region has the DNA TGTGCCAGCAGTTTACAGACAGGGGCAAGAGAGACCCAGTACTTC.

This clonotype was detected only once. The chain has TRBV5-1 and TRBJ1-2; D is unclear. CDR1 is SGHRS and CDR2 is YFSETQ in the germline V gene. The CDR3 is made up of 15 amino acids. V dropped 4 bases and J dropped 6 bases, with 19 bases sitting between them. As DNA, the CDR3 is TGCGCCAGCAGCCCCAGACTGGAAGTAGTTGATGGCTACACCTTC. Translation gives CASSPRLEVVDGYTF.

This clonotype came up many times. The rearrangement links TRBV20-1 to TRBJ2-7, with TRBD1 matching 9 bases. The CDR3 totals 12 residues. The germline V gene encodes CDR1 DFQATT and CDR2 SNEGSKA (reference sequence). The J segment lost 4 bases and the V segment lost 4 bases, leaving 2 bases of the junction unmatched. The CDR3 loop reads CSATGTGYEQYF. The DNA for the CDR3 is TGCAGTGCTACCGGGACAGGGTACGAGCAGTACTTC.

The chain carries TRBV5-6 and TRBJ1-5, with no clear D. Deletions cut 1 base from V and 0 bases from J, with 8 bases between. This CDR3 is 15 amino acids long. Per the germline V gene, CDR1 is SGHDT and CDR2 is YYEEEE. This chain's CDR3 is CASSLSSNSNQPQHF. CDR3 bases: TGTGCCAGCAGCTTGTCCAGTAATAGCAATCAGCCCCAGCATTTT.

The chain recombines TRBV6-2 or TRBV6-3 with TRBJ2-4; TRBD1 aligns across 9 bases. With V trimmed by 6 bases and J by 1 base, 10 bases remained unmatched. The length of the CDR3 is 17 residues. Germline V CDR1 and CDR2: MNHEY, SVGEGT. The CDR3 loop is CASSLQGQGRAKNIQYF. The CDR3 DNA reads TGTGCCAGCAGCCTCCAGGGACAGGGTCGGGCCAAAAACATTCAGTACTTC.